This TCR beta chain derives from a study of blood T cell repertoires in COVID-19. CDR1 and CDR2 from the germline V gene are SGHRS and YFSETQ. The CDR3 loop spans 15 amino acids. V lost 7 bases, J lost 4 bases, and 12 bases stayed unmatched. Sequencing used immunoSEQ multiplex PCR; TCRdb keeps in-frame clones, though not all of them. The sample records 200,000 to 300,000 clones, 84% being singletons. The sample taken for sequencing was peripheral blood. The V call is TRBV5-1, the J call TRBJ1-1; 8 bases agree with TRBD1. This clonotype originated in a human donor in a cohort sampled during active COVID-19. The CDR3 reads CASRQGRIWGTEAFF. The CDR3 coding sequence is TGCGCCAGCCGACAGGGGCGTATTTGGGGCACTGAAGCTTTCTTT.